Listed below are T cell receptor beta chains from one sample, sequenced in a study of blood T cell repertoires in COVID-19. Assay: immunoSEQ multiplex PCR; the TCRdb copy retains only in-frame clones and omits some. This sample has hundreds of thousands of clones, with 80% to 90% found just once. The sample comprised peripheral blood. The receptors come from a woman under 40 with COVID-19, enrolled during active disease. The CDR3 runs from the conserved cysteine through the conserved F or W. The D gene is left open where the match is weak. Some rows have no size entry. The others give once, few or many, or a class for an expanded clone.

CASSQEPGTSVIAYEQYF TGCGCCAGCAGCCAGGAGCCCGGGACTAGCGTGATCGCTTACGAGCAGTACTTC NA TRBV4-1 TRBD2 TRBJ2-7
CASRPGDPTAAYTEAFF TGCGCCAGCAGACCGGGGGACCCAACAGCTGCCTACACTGAAGCTTTCTTT NA TRBV5-1 NA TRBJ1-1
CASSAGGWGQGDGTDTQYF TGTGCCAGCAGCGCCGGGGGATGGGGACAGGGTGATGGCACAGATACGCAGTATTTT NA TRBV9 TRBD1 TRBJ2-3
CASSLSAWLDTQYF TGTGCCAGCAGTTTATCGGCTTGGTTAGATACGCAGTATTTT NA TRBV27 NA TRBJ2-3
CASSGEGATEAFF TGTGCCAGCAGCGGGGAGGGTGCTACTGAAGCTTTCTTT NA TRBV7-9 NA TRBJ1-1
CASSLPRASGGYEQYF TGTGCCAGCAGCTTACCACGGGCTAGCGGGGGTTACGAGCAGTACTTC NA TRBV7-2 TRBD2 TRBJ2-7
CAIRPDRGGSEQYF TGTGCCATCAGGCCGGACAGGGGGGGGAGTGAGCAGTACTTC NA TRBV10-3 TRBD1 TRBJ2-7
CASSPRAGGGETQYF TGTGCCAGCTCACCACGGGCGGGAGGAGGTGAGACCCAGTACTTC NA TRBV18 TRBD2 TRBJ2-5
CASSEPGTDLQRGYGYTF TGTGCCAGCAGTGAGCCCGGGACAGACCTGCAAAGGGGCTATGGCTACACCTTC NA TRBV6-4 TRBD1 TRBJ1-2
CASSQDRVHNEKLFF TGTGCCAGCAGCCAAGACAGGGTTCACAACGAAAAACTGTTTTTT NA TRBV3-1/TRBV3-2 NA TRBJ1-4
CASSPIRGPSSGNTIYF TGTGCCAGCAGCCCTATTAGGGGGCCCTCCTCTGGAAACACCATATATTTT NA TRBV11-2 TRBD1 TRBJ1-3
CASEKNYEQYF TGTGCCAGCGAGAAGAACTACGAGCAGTACTTC few TRBV28 NA TRBJ2-7
CATRQGSTGELFF TGTGCCACCAGACAGGGCTCCACCGGGGAGCTGTTTTTT few TRBV19 TRBD1 TRBJ2-2
CASSQPPMGRETQYF TGTGCCAGCAGTCAACCCCCGATGGGGCGGGAGACCCAGTACTTC NA TRBV6-2/TRBV6-3 NA TRBJ2-5
CASSLTTGGAGEAFF TGTGCCAGCAGCCTCACCACAGGGGGCGCCGGGGAAGCTTTCTTT NA TRBV3-1/TRBV3-2 TRBD1 TRBJ1-1
CASSFTGYPYEQYF TGTGCCAGCAGCTTTACAGGTTACCCCTACGAGCAGTACTTC NA TRBV9 NA TRBJ2-7
CASSEVIAGGVLDTQYF TGTGCCAGCAGTGAAGTAATAGCGGGGGGGGTTTTAGATACGCAGTATTTT NA TRBV6-1 TRBD2 TRBJ2-3
CASSQDHGLSGANVLTF TGCGCCAGCAGCCAAGATCATGGGCTCTCTGGGGCCAACGTCCTGACTTTC NA TRBV4-3 NA TRBJ2-6
CASSEVRGFNQPQHF TGTGCCAGCAGCGAGGTCAGGGGGTTCAATCAGCCCCAGCATTTT few TRBV28 TRBD1 TRBJ1-5
CASSLVAGGPNTGELFF TGTGCCAGCAGCTTAGTGGCGGGGGGGCCGAACACCGGGGAGCTGTTTTTT NA TRBV7-6 TRBD2 TRBJ2-2
CASTRGDYEAFF TGTGCCAGTACCCGGGGGGACTATGAAGCTTTCTTT NA TRBV19 NA TRBJ1-1
CASSSLGEQETQYF TGCGCCAGCAGCTCTCTGGGCGAACAAGAGACCCAGTACTTC NA TRBV5-1 NA TRBJ2-5
CASSQEGARDTQYF TGTGCCAGCAGCCAAGAGGGGGCTCGAGATACGCAGTATTTT NA TRBV3-1/TRBV3-2 NA TRBJ2-3
CASSFDRRAKTF TGTGCCAGCAGTTTTGACCGGCGGGCTAAGACCTTC NA TRBV12-3/TRBV12-4 NA TRBJ1-2
CASSRGQTPYGYTF TGTGCCAGCAGCCGGGGACAGACTCCCTATGGCTACACCTTC NA TRBV7-9 TRBD1 TRBJ1-2
CASSSFQARRDRNTIYF TGTGCCAGCAGCTCCTTCCAAGCCCGCAGGGATCGGAACACCATATATTTT NA TRBV11-2 NA TRBJ1-3
CSVGLAGGFDTQYF TGCAGCGTTGGACTAGCGGGGGGGTTCGATACGCAGTATTTT few TRBV29-1 TRBD2 TRBJ2-3
CASSETQGAGEKLFF TGTGCCAGCAGTGAGACTCAGGGGGCTGGTGAAAAACTGTTTTTT NA TRBV6-4 TRBD1 TRBJ1-4
CSVERAGGLNTEAFF TGCAGCGTTGAAAGGGCAGGGGGACTGAACACTGAAGCTTTCTTT NA TRBV29-1 TRBD1 TRBJ1-1
CASSLRLAGLETQYF TGTGCCAGCAGCTTGCGACTAGCGGGTTTAGAGACCCAGTACTTC few TRBV7-2 TRBD2 TRBJ2-5
CAISGGTSGRGWSETQYF TGTGCCATCAGTGGAGGGACTAGCGGGAGGGGATGGTCGGAGACCCAGTACTTC NA TRBV10-3 TRBD2 TRBJ2-5
CASSLSGQWAPGELFF TGTGCCAGCAGTTTATCGGGACAATGGGCACCCGGGGAGCTGTTTTTT NA TRBV28 NA TRBJ2-2
CASSYSEQYYGYTF TGTGCCAGCAGTTACTCGGAACAGTACTATGGCTACACCTTC NA TRBV6-5 NA TRBJ1-2
CASSAGTGGNQPQHF TGTGCCAGCAGCGCGGGGACAGGCGGCAATCAGCCCCAGCATTTT NA TRBV9 TRBD1 TRBJ1-5
CASSPGPEYNYGYTF TGCGCCAGCAGCCCAGGGCCGGAATATAACTATGGCTACACCTTC NA TRBV4-3 NA TRBJ1-2
CASSFTGGAGNTEAFF TGTGCCAGCAGCTTTACAGGGGGCGCAGGAAACACTGAAGCTTTCTTT NA TRBV5-5 TRBD1 TRBJ1-1
CASSTTGLMNTEAFF TGTGCCAGCAGTACGACAGGATTAATGAACACTGAAGCTTTCTTT NA TRBV11-3 NA TRBJ1-1
CASSGGRGYTF TGTGCCAGCAGCGGGGGGAGGGGCTACACCTTC NA TRBV9 NA TRBJ1-2
CASSLTGGRTDTQYF TGTGCCAGCAGCTTGACGGGGGGGCGGACAGATACGCAGTATTTT once TRBV5-8 TRBD2 TRBJ2-3
CAWSSSGEKLFF TGTGCCTGGAGTAGCAGCGGGGAAAAACTGTTTTTT NA TRBV30 NA TRBJ1-4
CASSEARGNYGYTF TGTGCCAGCAGTGAAGCCCGAGGTAACTATGGCTACACCTTC NA TRBV2 NA TRBJ1-2
CASSSQNSLWSDTQYF TGTGCCAGTAGTTCTCAGAACAGTCTATGGTCGGATACGCAGTATTTT NA TRBV19 NA TRBJ2-3
CASSLRGQGYEQYF TGCGCCAGCAGCTTGAGGGGACAGGGCTACGAGCAGTACTTC NA TRBV5-1 TRBD1 TRBJ2-7
CASSSGVKAIGCF TGTGCCAGCAGTTCCGGGGTAAAGGCTATAGGTTGCTTT NA TRBV2 NA TRBJ1-1
CASSISGRGGHYEQYF TGTGCCAGCAGCATCTCTGGGCGGGGGGGCCATTACGAGCAGTACTTC NA TRBV5-5 TRBD2 TRBJ2-7
CASSYTLTPQLAGGLETQYF TGTGCCAGCAGTTACACTCTTACGCCACAACTAGCGGGGGGGCTAGAGACCCAGTACTTC NA TRBV6-8 TRBD2 TRBJ2-5
CASSLGGEGRTEAFF TGTGCCAGCAGCTTGGGGGGGGAGGGCCGCACTGAAGCTTTCTTT NA TRBV5-4 NA TRBJ1-1
CASSPPLGGVPGELFF TGTGCCAGCTCACCACCGCTGGGCGGGGTCCCCGGGGAGCTGTTTTTT NA TRBV18 NA TRBJ2-2
CASSGLAAALTEQFF TGTGCCAGCAGTGGTCTAGCCGCGGCCCTTACTGAGCAGTTCTTC once TRBV6-4 NA TRBJ2-1
CASAASQGNYGYTF TGTGCCAGCGCTGCTTCACAGGGAAACTATGGCTACACCTTC NA TRBV28 NA TRBJ1-2
CASSETLAGGPDTQYF TGTGCCAGCAGTGAAACCCTAGCGGGGGGGCCAGATACGCAGTATTTT NA TRBV2 TRBD2 TRBJ2-3
CATSGATNFYNEQFF TGTGCCACCAGTGGGGCTACCAACTTTTACAATGAGCAGTTCTTC NA TRBV24-1 NA TRBJ2-1
CATSSRQLDSEKLFF TGTGCCACCAGCAGCCGACAGTTAGATAGTGAAAAACTGTTTTTT NA TRBV15 NA TRBJ1-4